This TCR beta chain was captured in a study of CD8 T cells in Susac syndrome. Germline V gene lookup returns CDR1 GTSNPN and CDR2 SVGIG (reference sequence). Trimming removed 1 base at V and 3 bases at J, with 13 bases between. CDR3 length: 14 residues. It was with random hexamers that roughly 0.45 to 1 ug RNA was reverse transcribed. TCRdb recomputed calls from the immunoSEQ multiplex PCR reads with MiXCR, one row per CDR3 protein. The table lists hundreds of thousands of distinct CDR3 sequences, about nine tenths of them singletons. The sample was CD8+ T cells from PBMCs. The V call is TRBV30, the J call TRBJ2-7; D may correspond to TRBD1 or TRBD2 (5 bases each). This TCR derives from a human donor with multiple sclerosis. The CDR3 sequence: CAWSGTGQYYEQYF. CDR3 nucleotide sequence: TGTGCCTGGAGTGGGACGGGGCAGTACTACGAGCAGTACTTC.